The next 25 T cell receptor beta chains were all read from a single sample in a study of tumor-infiltrating lymphocytes in primary liver carcinoma. Unsorted whole blood yielded blood RNA, and germline DNA was extracted as well. From around 520 ng of total RNA, TCR beta-specific cDNA was reverse-transcribed using a constant-region primer. Three-round nested multiplex PCR performed with slightly modified ARM-PCR produced the TCR beta libraries. Both of the initial two PCR rounds ran for approximately 11 cycles and employed TRBV1-TRBV30 forward primers alongside a C-beta reverse primer. Via MiXCR, TCRdb re-called the multiplex PCR reads, giving one row per CDR3 protein. The sample shows 250,000 to 350,000 distinct CDR3 sequences, more than 55% of them seen only once. The material sequenced was peripheral blood. All receptors come from a woman aged 25 to 45 with primary liver carcinoma and hepatitis B virus infection.

This clonotype was observed many times. This chain uses TRBV11-2 with TRBJ2-7, with TRBD2 identical over 10 bases. With V trimmed by 5 bases and J by 6 bases, 7 bases remained unmatched. The CDR3 spans 14 residues. Germline CDR1 SGHAT, CDR2 FQNNGV. CDR3: CASSPSGSLGEQYF. The CDR3 DNA reads TGTGCCAGCAGCCCTAGCGGGAGCCTGGGCGAGCAGTACTTC. Supplemented by reference TRBV11-2 and TRBJ2-7, the full variable domain reads EAGVAQSPRYKIIEKRQSVAFWCNPISGHATLYWYQQILGQGPKLLIQFQNNGVVDDSQLPKDRFSAERLKGVDSTLKIQPAKLEDSAVYLCASSPSGSLGEQYFGPGTRLTVT.

Comment on this clonotype: This clone may be a read error of a much larger clone one base away. The chain recombines TRBV29-1 with TRBJ2-1; TRBD1 agrees at 8 bases. The length of the CDR3 is 16 residues. CDR1 and CDR2 from the germline V gene are SQVTM and ANQGSEA. In nucleotides, the CDR3 is TGCGGCGTTGAAGCCTGGGACAGGCATTCCTACAATGAGCAGTTCTTC. Translation gives CGVEAWDRHSYNEQFF.

Turning to this clonotype: It may be a read error: a sequence one base away is much more abundant. This sequence joins TRBV11-2 and TRBJ2-3; D not resolved. Germline values: CDR1 SGHAT, CDR2 FQNNGV. The ends were cut back, 2 bases at V and 6 bases at J, with 15 bases in the middle. The CDR3 extends over 15 amino acids. CDR3 DNA: TGTGCCAGCAGCTTATATCTTCCCCCCCGGGATACGCAGTATTTT. Its protein is CASSLYLPPRDTQYF. Filled out from reference TRBV11-2 and TRBJ2-3, the complete variable domain reads EAGVAQSPRYKIIEKRQSVAFWCNPISGHATLYWYQQILGQGPKLLIQFQNNGVVDDSQLPKDRFSAERLKGVDSTLKIQPAKLEDSAVYLCASSLYLPPRDTQYFGPGTRLTVL.

This clonotype was seen only once. A much larger clone lies a single base off, so this may be a read error. The rearrangement links TRBV6-1 to TRBJ1-5, with D unresolved. The CDR3 has 16 amino acids. Germline V gives CDR1 MNHNS, CDR2 SASEGT. Trimming stripped 3 bases from V and 0 bases from J, with 12 bases between. The CDR3 DNA sequence: TGTGCCAGCAGTGAGTCGACATCCTATAGCAATCAGCCCCAGCATTTT. It is translated as CASSESTSYSNQPQHF.

The rearrangement uses TRBV6-1 and TRBJ1-1, with a tentative D call TRBD1 (6 bases). Germline CDR1 reads MNHNS; CDR2 reads SASEGT. CDR3 size: 16 residues. Trimming removed 5 bases at V and 10 bases at J, with 26 bases between. The CDR3 loop is CASSRSGQGRTPGAFF. CDR3 nucleotide sequence: TGTGCCAGCAGTCGGAGCGGTCAGGGGAGAACACCTGGAGCTTTCTTT.

This clonotype was found once. Being one base from a much bigger clone, this may be a read error. The chain recombines TRBV6-5 with TRBJ2-3; 12 nucleotides line up with TRBD2. This CDR3 has 15 amino acids. CDR1 and CDR2 (germline): MNHEY, SVGAGI. CDR3 nucleotides: TGTGTCAGCAGTCCCTCTAGCGGGAGGGGGTATACGCAGTATTTT. Protein: CVSSPSSGRGYTQYF.

Notes on this clonotype: This may stem from a read error, because a much larger clone lies one nucleotide away. This chain uses TRBV29-1 with TRBJ2-1; TRBD2 matches at 11 bases. The germline CDR1 and CDR2 sequences are SQVTM and ANQGSEA. This CDR3 comprises 12 residues. In DNA form, the CDR3 reads TGCTGCGCCGGACTAGCGGGCAATGAGCAGTTCTTC. This translates into CCAGLAGNEQFF.

Points on this clonotype: At one boundary the junction diverges from the germline segment, which might be a read error. This rearrangement joins TRBV14 to TRBJ2-2; D is possibly TRBD2 (6 bases). Germline-derived CDR1 and CDR2 are SGHDN and FVKESK. The CDR3 loop spans 16 amino acids. CDR3 sequence (DNA): TGTGCCAGCAGCCCTACCGTTTTGATCAACACCGGGGGGCTGTTTTTT. Translation gives CASSPTVLINTGGLFF.

The chain uses TRBV6-1 and TRBJ1-1; no clear D. Germline CDR1 is MNHNS and CDR2 is SASEGT. V was trimmed by 0 bases and J by 2 bases, leaving 10 bases between them. This CDR3 is built from 15 residues. The CDR3 nucleotides are TGTGCCAGCAGTGAAGCGGACGGACTTAACACTGAAGCTTTCTTT. Translating it yields CASSEADGLNTEAFF.

In regard to this clonotype: A much larger clone sits a single nucleotide away, making a read error possible. Here the CDR3 DNA reads TGTGCCAGCTTTAGTCGTCGGCAGGGTCTTAATTTACCCCTCCACTTT. Amino acids: CASFSRRQGLNLPLHF. This chain joins TRBV6-1 and TRBJ1-6; D may be TRBD1 (5 bases). The germline CDR1 and CDR2 sequences are MNHNS and SASEGT. The CDR3 is 16 residues long.

A word on this clonotype: Being one base from a much bigger clone, this may be a read error. The chain is built from TRBV29-1 and TRBJ2-1; TRBD2 aligns across 13 bases. The junction had 7 bases not matched to a gene; V was cut back by 3 bases and J by 8 bases. The CDR3 sequence is 15 residues long. Per germline, CDR1 SQVTM and CDR2 ANQGSEA. The chain's CDR3 is CSVDQTSGRNDEQFF. CDR3 bases: TGCAGCGTTGACCAGACTAGCGGGAGGAACGATGAGCAGTTCTTC.

Note on this clonotype: A much larger clone differs by one base, so this may be a read error. The J gene is TRBJ2-3, the V gene TRBV28; 8 bases line up with TRBD1. V lost 4 bases and J lost 8; bases outside the gene matches: 8. Germline CDR1 is MDHEN and CDR2 is SYDVKM. The length of the CDR3 is 14 residues. The CDR3 DNA follows: TGTGCCAGCAGTTCCGACAGGGGTATAGCTACGCAGTATTTT. Translating it yields CASSSDRGIATQYF.

The chain joins TRBV4-1 to TRBJ2-3; D might be TRBD1 or TRBD2, each matching 6 bases. The CDR3 is made up of 13 amino acids. Trimming cost V 4 bases and J 4 bases, with 9 bases left between them. The germline gives CDR1 MGHRA, CDR2 YSYEKL. The CDR3 sequence is CASSPRGPDTQYF. The DNA of the CDR3 is TGCGCCAGCAGCCCACGGGGGCCAGATACGCAGTATTTT.

Comment on this clonotype: Lacking the conserved final phenylalanine or tryptophan, this CDR3 likely reflects a read error. The gene calls are TRBV11-2 and TRBJ2-7; D may be TRBD2 (7 bases). The CDR3 spans 15 residues. Germline V CDR1 and CDR2: SGHAT, FQNNGV. The CDR3 is CASSLGGIAGHEQYL. The DNA of the CDR3 is TGTGCCAGTAGCTTAGGGGGGATAGCGGGTCACGAGCAGTACTTA.

Many counts were recorded for this clonotype. The chain recombines TRBV12-3 or TRBV12-4 with TRBJ1-4; D gene ambiguous. This CDR3 is built from 15 residues. Trimming took 3 bases from V and 0 from J, leaving 8 bases between them. The DNA for the CDR3 is TGTGCCAGCAGTTTTATAAGCGCAACTAATGAAAAACTGTTTTTT. This sequence encodes CASSFISATNEKLFF.

This clonotype was found many times. The V call is TRBV7-8, the J call TRBJ2-1, with 7 positions matching TRBD2. Germline V gene lookup returns CDR1 SGHVS and CDR2 FQNEAQ. This CDR3 spans 18 amino acids. V lost 2 bases, J lost 7 bases, and 17 bases stayed unmatched. The chain's CDR3 is CASSLSHRPLSGRNEQFF. Written as DNA, the CDR3 is TGTGCCAGCAGCTTATCCCATCGACCCCTCTCCGGGAGGAATGAGCAGTTCTTC.

The V gene is TRBV4-3, the J gene TRBJ2-1, with 15 nucleotides matching TRBD2. This CDR3 is 19 amino acids long. Trimming at V came to 3 bases and at J to 0 bases, leaving 6 bases not matched to a gene. Germline CDR1 reads LGHNA; CDR2 reads YSLEER. The CDR3 region is CASSHPGLAGGSSYNEQFF. CDR3 in DNA: TGCGCCAGCAGCCACCCCGGACTAGCGGGAGGGAGCTCCTACAATGAGCAGTTCTTC.

This clonotype was detected ten times or more. The rearrangement joins TRBV4-1 to TRBJ2-7, with D possibly being TRBD2 (6 bases). The CDR3 totals 15 residues. V was trimmed by 5 bases and J by 7 bases, leaving 21 bases between them. Germline V gene data show CDR1 as MGHRA and CDR2 as YSYEKL. The CDR3 loop reads CASSYTGGMLVEQYF. The CDR3 bases are TGCGCCAGCAGCTACACTGGAGGGATGCTTGTAGAGCAGTACTTC.

A note on this clonotype: The CDR3 carries no conserved terminal phenylalanine or tryptophan, so it likely arises from a read error. The chain is built from TRBV5-6 and TRBJ1-5; 7 bases align to TRBD1. Germline-derived CDR1 and CDR2 are SGHDT and YYEEEE. This CDR3 has 14 residues. The junction had 5 bases not matched to a gene; V was cut back by 4 bases and J by 4 bases. The CDR3 nucleotides read TGTGCCAGCAGCCGGGGACAGAAGAATCAGCCCCAGCATTAT. It encodes CASSRGQKNQPQHY.

This clonotype has just a few counts. The V gene is TRBV28, the J gene TRBJ1-6; D is uncertain. V lost 8 bases and J lost 7, with 12 bases in between. This CDR3 has 13 amino acids. Per the germline V gene, CDR1 is MDHEN and CDR2 is SYDVKM. CDR3 region: CASSDTNNSPLHF. In nucleotides, the CDR3 is TGTGCCAGCTCAGACACAAACAATTCACCCCTCCACTTT.

About this clonotype itself: It may be a read error: a sequence one base away is much more abundant. This chain joins TRBV6-1 and TRBJ2-7; D call uncertain. Germline V gene lookup returns CDR1 MNHNS and CDR2 SASEGT. The ends were cut back, 7 bases at V and 3 bases at J, with 13 bases in the middle. This CDR3 has 13 residues. CDR3 protein: CASTRMINYEQYF. The DNA for the CDR3 is TGTGCCAGCACCAGGATGATAAACTACGAGCAGTACTTC.

This clonotype was seen more than once but under ten times. Its ends do not fully match the called genes, so a read error is possible. The chain couples TRBV11-2 to TRBJ2-6; D remains unclear. This CDR3 contains 14 residues. The V gene's germline CDR1 is SGHAT and CDR2 FQNNGV. This CDR3 is CASSLDRRANVLTF. For the CDR3, the DNA is TGTGCCAGCAGTTTAGATCGTAGGGCCAACGTCCTGACTTTC.

In the case of this clonotype: This sequence may be a read error, since a much larger clone differs from it by one base. The chain is built from TRBV4-2 and TRBJ2-1; unclear D gene. The length of the CDR3 is 13 residues. The germline V gene encodes CDR1 LGHNA and CDR2 YNFKEQ. The CDR3 is CAISHPATPAQFF. DNA of the CDR3: TGTGCCATCAGCCACCCAGCGACGCCCGCGCAGTTCTTC.

There are a few counts of this clonotype. V is TRBV30 and J is TRBJ2-3; TRBD1 might be the D (6 bases). This CDR3 is 13 amino acids long. CDR1 and CDR2 (germline): GTSNPN, SVGIG (reference sequence). Trimming took off 3 bases at V and 6 bases at J, with 13 bases between the two ends. The CDR3 region has the DNA TGTGCCTGGAGCTACAGGGCAATGGATACGCAGTATTTT. Its translation: CAWSYRAMDTQYF.

This chain connects TRBV4-1 to TRBJ2-7; TRBD2 aligns across 7 bases. The CDR3 runs 16 residues. Germline values: CDR1 MGHRA, CDR2 YSYEKL. V shed 1 base, J shed 6 bases, and the junction held 12 bases outside the gene matches. Written as DNA, the CDR3 is TGCGCCAGCAGCCAAGGGGCGGCGGGAGTTAGGTTCGAGCAGTACTTC. It encodes CASSQGAAGVRFEQYF.